This TCR beta chain was documented in a study of neurological immune-mediated disorders. Study-level points and caveats: The greatest degree of TCR clonal expansion was observed in HTLV-1-associated myelopathy, with the lowest in multiple sclerosis, below that of healthy controls.

Via MiXCR, TCRdb re-called the 5' RACE reads, giving one row per CDR3 protein. The sample holds roughly 65,000 distinct CDR3 sequences, around 5% seen once. The table lists this clonotype with many counts. Its antigen is still unknown. The V and J ends lost 5 bases and 8 bases, in that order; junction bases with no gene match: 9. From germline, CDR1 is SSHAT and CDR2 FNYEAQ (reference sequence). The CDR3 is made up of 14 amino acids. This clonotype was sampled from a human donor with multiple sclerosis. The donor label of this sample is uncertain. Sequenced material: PBMCs. J is TRBJ2-3 and V is TRBV7-7; TRBD2 agrees at 8 bases. The CDR3 DNA follows: TGTGCCAGCAGCCCCAGTAGCGGGGCCGGTACGCAGTATTTT. It codes for CASSPSSGAGTQYF.